This TCR beta chain is drawn from a study of identifying expanded T cells in peripheral blood. The germline CDR1 and CDR2 sequences are KGHSH and LQKENI. The CDR3 is 14 residues long. V was trimmed by 4 bases and J by 2 bases, leaving 10 bases between them. A remark on this clone: Its antigen is undetermined.

General observations from the study: Technical replicates showed 0.9 to 1.5 changed clones; approximately 2 weeks roughly 16; four weeks 19.

No infections or other immune events were documented during collection. The assay was immunoSEQ multiplex PCR, and TCRdb's table has in-frame clones only and misses some. In the table there are under 110,000 clones, roughly 87% of which are singletons. The sequenced sample consisted of blood. This TCR was sampled from a person between 18 and 75 years old in good health. The V gene is TRBV18, the J gene TRBJ2-3; the D gene is possibly TRBD1 (5 bases). The CDR3 sequence is CASSQNRYTDTQYF. The DNA of the CDR3 is TGTGCCAGCTCACAGAACAGGTACACAGATACGCAGTATTTT.